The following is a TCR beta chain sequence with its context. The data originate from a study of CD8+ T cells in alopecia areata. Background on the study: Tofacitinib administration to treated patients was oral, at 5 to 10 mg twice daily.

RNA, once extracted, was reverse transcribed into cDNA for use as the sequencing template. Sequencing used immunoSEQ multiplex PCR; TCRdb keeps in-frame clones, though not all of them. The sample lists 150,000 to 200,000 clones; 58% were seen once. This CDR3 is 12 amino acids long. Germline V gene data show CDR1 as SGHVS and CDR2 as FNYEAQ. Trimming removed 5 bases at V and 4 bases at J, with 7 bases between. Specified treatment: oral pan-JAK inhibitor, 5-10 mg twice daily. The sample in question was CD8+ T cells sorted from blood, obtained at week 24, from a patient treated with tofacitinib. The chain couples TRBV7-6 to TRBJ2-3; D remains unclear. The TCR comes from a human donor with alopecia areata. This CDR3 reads CASSPGPDTQYF. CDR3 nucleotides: TGTGCCAGCAGCCCCGGACCAGATACGCAGTATTTT.